This T cell receptor beta chain was observed in a study of CD8+CD57+ T cells in acquired aplastic anemia. Study overall: Across the sorted CD4+ and CD8+ cells, DNA amounts averaged about 3 ug.

The template used for profiling TCR beta VDJ and CDR3 was genomic DNA. TCRdb re-analysed the reads in MiXCR, keeping a single row per CDR3 protein. The data show about 160,000 distinct CDR3 sequences, about 48% seen once. The CDR3 totals 15 residues. V was shortened by 5 bases and J by 0 bases, with 14 bases between the two germline ends. Per germline, CDR1 DFQATT and CDR2 SNEGSKA (reference sequence). This clonotype was picked up many times. Its antigen is still unknown. Study-level results: Around 29 shared CD8+ CDR3s appeared highly expressed within patients' immunodominant clones.

This sequence originates from a human donor in good health. The J gene is TRBJ2-1, the V gene TRBV20-1; D may correspond to TRBD1 or TRBD2 (6 bases each). Sequencing used sorted CD4+, CD8+, or CD8+CD57+ T cells (not recorded which) from PBMCs. CDR3 region: CSAEGEESSYNEQFF. The CDR3 DNA is TGCAGTGCTGAGGGGGAGGAGAGCTCCTACAATGAGCAGTTCTTC.